This T cell receptor beta chain was identified in a study of T cell repertoires in cytomegalovirus infection. The wider study: Alongside well-studied HLA-B-restricted CMV epitopes, recently identified HLA-C-restricted CMV epitopes were also used. Carrying CMV and the relevant HLA type showed in public TCR beta signatures. General study results and limits: HLA-C-restricted CMV clonotypes gave the most frequent clonotype in two of eight donors.

About this clonotype: Its matching antigen is unknown.

The germline V gene encodes CDR1 MNHEY and CDR2 SVGEGT. The junction had 5 bases not matched to a gene; V was cut back by 2 bases and J by 2 bases. The CDR3 length is 18 residues. TCRdb used MiXCR to reprocess the reads, holding one entry per CDR3 protein. The sample yields around 900,000 distinct CDR3 sequences, approximately 32% seen once. Source: cultured CD8+ T cells from PBMCs, taken from culture after CMV antigen stimulation. V is TRBV6-2 or TRBV6-3 and J is TRBJ2-1, with 14 bases lining up with TRBD2. This TCR derives from a human donor in good health (CMV status not recorded). Some clones in this sample may be carry-over from other donors' samples. The CDR3 DNA is TGTGCCAGCAGTTACCCGACTAGCGGGGGGGCGCCCTACAATGAGCAGTTCTTC. It encodes CASSYPTSGGAPYNEQFF.